Below, 26 T cell receptor beta chains from the same sample are listed, as sequenced in a study of spatial heterogeneity in lung cancer. Study-wide results and limits: Tumoral mutation counts were tracked by counts of expanded intratumoral alpha and beta TCRs.

Time point in this sample: sample taken at primary tumor resection. TCRdb reanalysed the 5' RACE reads using MiXCR and keeps one entry per CDR3 protein. The sample lists some 8,300 distinct CDR3 sequences, 5% occurring once. For these receptors, no antigen is known. Source: lung tumor tissue, taken at surgery. Every receptor here comes from a female donor with early-stage non-small cell lung cancer.

This clonotype was observed at least ten times. The V gene is TRBV18, the J gene TRBJ2-3, with D perhaps being TRBD1 or TRBD2 (5 bases each). Germline V lookup: CDR1 KGHSH, CDR2 LQKENI. Trimming stripped 0 bases from V and 3 bases from J, with 7 bases between. The CDR3 contains 14 residues. The CDR3 spells CASSPPRGTDTQYF. CDR3 bases: TGTGCCAGCTCACCACCGAGGGGTACAGATACGCAGTATTTT.

This clonotype was counted many times. The chain joins TRBV28 to TRBJ1-1; 8 bases agree with TRBD1. Germline V gene sequence: CDR1 MDHEN, CDR2 SYDVKM. With V trimmed by 4 bases and J by 3 bases, 7 bases remained unmatched. This CDR3 is 15 amino acids long. The CDR3 spells CASSSTTGADTEAFF. CDR3 coding DNA: TGTGCCAGCAGTTCCACGACAGGGGCTGACACTGAAGCTTTCTTT.

This clonotype was detected many times. The V gene is TRBV18, the J gene TRBJ2-3, with D uncertain. Germline V gives CDR1 KGHSH, CDR2 LQKENI. This CDR3 region has 17 residues. V lost 3 bases to trimming and J lost 0 bases, with 16 bases between them. The CDR3 DNA reads as TGTGCCAGCTCACCTAGTTCTGAAGCCCTGAGCACAGATACGCAGTATTTT. It yields the protein CASSPSSEALSTDTQYF.

The chain employs TRBV7-3 and TRBJ2-5, with 9 bases aligning to TRBD2. J was trimmed by 5 bases and V by 5 bases; bases with no gene match: 3. The CDR3 totals 13 residues. Germline CDR1 SGHTA, CDR2 FQGTGA. CDR3 DNA sequence: TGTGCCAGCAGCCAAGGACTAGCGGAGACCCAGTACTTC. Its translation is CASSQGLAETQYF.

This clonotype is medium-sized in the sample. This chain uses TRBV6-1 with TRBJ2-2; 8 bases fit TRBD1. The CDR3 is 15 residues long. V gave up 5 bases and J gave up 6 bases; unmatched junction bases: 8. From germline, CDR1 is MNHNS and CDR2 SASEGT. CDR3 region: CASSIQGVDSGELFF. CDR3 DNA sequence: TGTGCCAGCAGTATACAGGGGGTTGATTCCGGGGAGCTGTTTTTT.

This clonotype counts as medium-sized. The chain employs TRBV7-8 and TRBJ1-5; tentatively, D is TRBD1 (6 bases). The CDR3 length is 15 residues. CDR1 is SGHVS and CDR2 is FQNEAQ in the germline V gene. Trimming stripped 4 bases from V and 5 bases from J, with 15 bases between. The CDR3 DNA follows: TGTGCCAGCAGCTACAGCGGGGGCAATGATCAGCCCCAGCATTTT. It encodes CASSYSGGNDQPQHF.

This clonotype has a handful of counts. Sequence at one end of the junction differs from germline and may be a read error. The chain combines TRBV10-3 with TRBJ1-2, with 11 bases lining up with TRBD1. CDR3 length equals 15 residues. Germline-derived CDR1 and CDR2 are ENHRY and SYGVKD. CDR3 region: CATDGGDRGTLDYNF. CDR3 in DNA: TGTGCCACCGACGGCGGGGACAGGGGGACTCTCGACTACAACTTC.

V and J are TRBV20-1 and TRBJ2-1, with 10 positions matching TRBD2. From germline, CDR1 is DFQATT and CDR2 SNEGSKA (reference sequence). The ends lost 3 bases at V and 6 bases at J; junction bases unmatched: 5. The CDR3 contains 14 residues. CDR3 in amino acids: CSARTSGYGNEQFF. CDR3 DNA: TGCAGTGCTAGGACTAGCGGGTATGGCAATGAGCAGTTCTTC.

This clonotype was recorded many times. This chain joins TRBV4-2 and TRBJ2-7; no firm D call. This CDR3 is built from 14 residues. CDR1 is LGHNA and CDR2 is YNFKEQ in the germline V gene. V lost 0 bases, J lost 5 bases, and 11 bases lay in between. This CDR3 is CASSQEKVWDEQYF. The CDR3 region has the DNA TGTGCCAGCAGCCAAGAAAAAGTTTGGGACGAGCAGTACTTC.

As to this clonotype: Possible read error: a much larger clone is one base away. The chain couples TRBV11-3 to TRBJ2-1, with 7 bases that match TRBD2. The CDR3 is made up of 15 amino acids. The germline V gene encodes CDR1 SGHNT and CDR2 YENEEA. The CDR3 region is CARSLVSGLYNEQFF. CDR3 DNA: TGTGCCCGCAGCTTAGTTAGCGGGCTATACAATGAGCAGTTCTTC.

This clonotype has more than one count but fewer than ten. V usage is TRBV4-1 and J usage is TRBJ1-2; D uncertain. Germline V gene data show CDR1 as MGHRA and CDR2 as YSYEKL. This CDR3 spans 14 amino acids. V was clipped by 0 bases and J by 3 bases, with 8 bases between them. The CDR3 loop is CASSQDGTYYGYTF. The CDR3 bases are TGCGCCAGCAGCCAAGATGGAACATACTATGGCTACACCTTC.

This clonotype was seen a handful of times. The V and J genes are TRBV18 and TRBJ1-1; no definite D call. From germline, CDR1 is KGHSH and CDR2 LQKENI. Trimming removed 6 bases at V and 1 base at J, with 15 bases between. The CDR3 runs to 15 residues. CDR3 nucleotides: TGTGCCAGCTCCCCGTCCGGGGAGGGGAACACTGAAGCTTTCTTT. Its protein is CASSPSGEGNTEAFF.

The chain joins TRBV11-2 to TRBJ2-1; no definite D call. CDR1 is SGHAT and CDR2 is FQNNGV in the germline V gene. V shed 5 bases and J shed 9 bases, with 8 bases lying between them. There are 11 residues in the CDR3. CDR3 protein: CASSAHTEQFF. Here the CDR3 DNA reads TGTGCCAGCAGCGCCCACACTGAGCAGTTCTTC.

Sample share makes this clonotype medium-sized. This chain uses TRBV12-5 with TRBJ2-1; no clear D gene. The CDR3 runs 17 residues. Trimming left V 0 bases short and J 0 bases short, with 12 bases between. Germline V gene data show CDR1 as LGHNT and CDR2 as FRNRAP. CDR3 amino acids: CASGLVRGVSSYNEQFF. The CDR3 region has the DNA TGTGCTAGTGGTTTGGTAAGAGGTGTGTCCTCCTACAATGAGCAGTTCTTC.

This clonotype appeared many times. The chain joins TRBV20-1 to TRBJ2-3; 8 nucleotides align to TRBD2. CDR1 is DFQATT and CDR2 is SNEGSKA in the germline V gene (reference sequence). V trimming: 6 bases; J trimming: 8 bases; junction bases outside the gene matches: 10. CDR3 length: 13 residues. The CDR3 nucleotides read TGCAGTGCCATGGGCGGGGGGCAGTTTACGCAGTATTTT. It codes for CSAMGGGQFTQYF.

This clonotype is termed medium-sized. An end of the junction does not agree with germline; a read error may underlie this. The rearrangement links TRBV7-7 to TRBJ2-1; 8 nucleotides match TRBD2. Germline CDR1 reads SSHAT; CDR2 reads FNYEAQ (reference sequence). The CDR3 contains 14 residues. The CDR3 loop is CASSLWSGSNEQFF. As DNA, the CDR3 is TGTGCTAGCAGCTTATGGAGCGGGAGTAATGAGCAGTTCTTC.

The table lists this clonotype with a few counts. The V gene is TRBV6-6, the J gene TRBJ2-2; D gene uncertain. The germline gives CDR1 MNHNY, CDR2 SVGAGI (reference sequence). CDR3 size: 13 residues. The V end lost 6 bases, the J end lost 7 bases, and 12 bases lay between the germline ends. The CDR3 protein is CASSPGPVGELFF. CDR3 coding DNA: TGTGCCAGCAGCCCAGGACCTGTCGGGGAGCTGTTTTTT.

In its sample, this clonotype was seen many times. The chain combines TRBV29-1 with TRBJ1-1; 7 bases are a match to TRBD1. The V gene end was trimmed by 1 base and the J gene end by 3 bases; junction bases not matched to a gene: 11. This CDR3 comprises 16 residues. CDR1 and CDR2 (germline): SQVTM, ANQGSEA. CDR3 sequence: CSVEGAAGQIYTEAFF. CDR3 DNA: TGCAGCGTTGAAGGGGCCGCGGGACAGATTTACACTGAAGCTTTCTTT.

This clonotype was detected ten times or more. The chain links TRBV9 to TRBJ2-3; D is perhaps TRBD2 (6 bases). The V gene lost 2 bases and the J gene lost 3 bases, with 16 bases spanning the gap. CDR3 length: 16 amino acids. Germline V gene data show CDR1 as SGDLS and CDR2 as YYNGEE. The DNA for the CDR3 is TGTGCCAGCAGCGTCCACCACAGGAGGGGTACAGATACGCAGTATTTT. Translated, it gives CASSVHHRRGTDTQYF.

This clonotype was counted at least ten times. J is TRBJ1-1 and V is TRBV6-6; D unclear. V lost 5 bases and J 1 base, leaving 8 bases between the germline ends. CDR3 length: 13 amino acids. Germline V gives CDR1 MNHNY, CDR2 SVGAGI (reference sequence). Written as DNA, the CDR3 is TGTGCCAGCAGTCCCGGGAAGAACACTGAAGCTTTCTTT. Encoded protein: CASSPGKNTEAFF.

This clonotype was detected ten times or more. V usage is TRBV6-1 and J usage is TRBJ2-7; TRBD1 is a possible D gene (5 bases). Trimming pared 6 bases from V and 3 bases from J, leaving 6 bases between. CDR3 length: 11 residues. Germline CDR1 is MNHNS and CDR2 is SASEGT. The CDR3 protein is CASRDNYEQYF. In DNA form, the CDR3 reads TGTGCCAGCAGGGACAACTACGAGCAGTACTTC.

This clonotype counts as medium-sized (0.01 to 0.1%). This chain joins TRBV20-1 and TRBJ2-1; 10 positions match TRBD2. This CDR3 is 17 amino acids long. Germline CDR1 and CDR2: DFQATT and SNEGSKA (reference sequence). V lost 0 bases, J lost 0 bases, and 5 bases stayed unmatched. In DNA, the CDR3 is TGCAGTGCTAGAGATCGGACTAGCGGCAGCTCCTACAATGAGCAGTTCTTC. Its protein is CSARDRTSGSSYNEQFF.

This clonotype was seen at least ten times. This rearrangement joins TRBV4-1 to TRBJ1-2; TRBD1 agrees at 8 bases. The germline gives CDR1 MGHRA, CDR2 YSYEKL. This CDR3 has 15 amino acids. V lost 0 bases to trimming and J lost 5 bases; unmatched junction nucleotides: 5. CDR3 sequence (DNA): TGCGCCAGCAGCCAAGATACAGGGGGTCGGTATGGCTACACCTTC. This encodes CASSQDTGGRYGYTF.

In its sample, this clonotype is medium-sized. This sequence joins TRBV19 and TRBJ2-2, with TRBD2 as a possible D gene (6 bases). Germline V lookup: CDR1 LNHDA, CDR2 SQIVND (reference sequence). CDR3 size: 16 residues. V lost 6 bases and J 2 bases, leaving 16 bases between the germline ends. CDR3 in amino acids: CASSRRVADNTGELFF. In nucleotides, the CDR3 is TGTGCCAGTAGCCGACGAGTAGCGGATAACACCGGGGAGCTGTTTTTT.

This clonotype is termed medium-sized. J is TRBJ1-5 and V is TRBV19; D is ambiguous. The germline CDR1 and CDR2 sequences are LNHDA and SQIVND (reference sequence). CDR3 length equals 12 residues. Trimming took 6 bases from V and 0 from J, leaving 3 bases between them. CDR3 amino acids: CASRHSNQPQHF. The CDR3 DNA sequence: TGTGCCAGTAGACATAGCAATCAGCCCCAGCATTTT.

Ten or more counts support this clonotype. The V and J genes are TRBV7-9 and TRBJ2-3; 8 nucleotides align to TRBD2. The V segment lost 2 bases and the J segment 4 bases; nucleotides outside the gene matches: 14. The CDR3 is 18 residues long. Germline V gives CDR1 SEHNR, CDR2 FQNEAQ (reference sequence). The CDR3 reads CASSLRSGNNRGPDTQYF. DNA for the CDR3: TGTGCCAGCAGCTTACGTAGCGGGAACAACCGGGGGCCAGATACGCAGTATTTT. The whole variable domain, filled in from reference TRBV7-9 and TRBJ2-3, reads DTGVSQNPRHKITKRGQNVTFRCDPISEHNRLYWYRQTLGQGPEFLTYFQNEAQLEKSRLLSDRFSAERPKGSFSTLEIQRTEQGDSAMYLCASSLRSGNNRGPDTQYFGPGTRLTVL.